Following are 10 T cell receptor beta chains from one sample sequenced in a study of CD8+ T cells in alopecia areata. After isolation, RNA underwent reverse transcription to generate cDNA as the sequencing template. Using immunoSEQ multiplex PCR, the repertoire was profiled, and TCRdb retains in-frame clones only, with some absent. The data show fewer than 250,000 clones, with 60% seen just once and approximately 0.7% held by the top ten. Treatment noted: oral pan-JAK inhibitor, 5-10 mg twice daily. The sample consisted of CD4+ T cells sorted from blood, taken at week 4, from a patient treated with tofacitinib. The receptors derive from a human donor with alopecia areata.

The J gene is TRBJ1-1, the V gene TRBV30; D is perhaps TRBD1 (6 bases). The CDR3 covers 12 residues. Trimming pared 2 bases from V and 10 bases from J, leaving 14 bases between. Germline assignment: CDR1 GTSNPN and CDR2 SVGIG (reference sequence). DNA of the CDR3: TGTGCCTGGAGTCGCGGGACAACAGGAGCTTTCTTT. Its translation is CAWSRGTTGAFF.

This clone was detected only a few times. This sequence joins TRBV27 and TRBJ2-5, with 8 nucleotides matching TRBD1. Per germline, CDR1 MNHEY and CDR2 SMNVEV (reference sequence). CDR3 length: 15 residues. V gave up 1 base and J gave up 5 bases; unmatched junction bases: 6. Here the CDR3 reads CASSLFPRGLETQYF. CDR3 sequence (DNA): TGTGCCAGCAGTTTATTCCCCAGGGGGCTGGAGACCCAGTACTTC.

A word on this clone: Other DNA sequences in the same sample also yield this CDR3. This chain connects TRBV29-1 to TRBJ2-5; D might be TRBD1 or TRBD2, each matching 5 bases. The CDR3 runs to 12 residues. Germline V CDR1 and CDR2: SQVTM, ANQGSEA. V lost 6 bases and J 5 bases, leaving 13 bases between the germline ends. CDR3 nucleotide sequence: TGCAGCGTGGGGCGAAGAGGGGAGACCCAGTACTTC. Encoded protein: CSVGRRGETQYF.

V gene TRBV9 combines with J gene TRBJ2-5; the match to TRBD2 covers 9 bases. After removal of 3 bases from V and 4 bases from J, the junction contained 16 bases not matched to a gene. Germline CDR1 is SGDLS and CDR2 is YYNGEE. The CDR3 runs 18 residues. The CDR3 loop is CASSAGDSGGGYRETQYF. CDR3 DNA sequence: TGTGCCAGCAGCGCCGGGGATAGCGGGGGAGGCTATAGAGAGACCCAGTACTTC.

This chain uses TRBV4-2 with TRBJ2-5, with D maybe TRBD2 (5 bases). CDR3 size: 13 residues. The germline CDR1 and CDR2 sequences are LGHNA and YNFKEQ. V was pared by 2 bases and J by 5 bases, with 9 bases between. The CDR3 DNA is TGTGCCAGCAGCCAACGGACGGGGGAGACCCAGTACTTC. This codes for CASSQRTGETQYF.

The chain carries TRBV29-1 and TRBJ2-7, with D unclear. V lost 6 bases to trimming and J lost 2 bases, with 14 bases between them. This CDR3 region has 13 residues. The germline gives CDR1 SQVTM, CDR2 ANQGSEA. The chain's CDR3 is CSVQLPAPYEQYF. CDR3 DNA sequence: TGCAGCGTCCAACTACCAGCACCCTACGAGCAGTACTTC.

Remarks on this clone: The same CDR3 arises from other DNA sequences in this sample as well. The rearrangement uses TRBV29-1 and TRBJ2-5; the D gene is possibly TRBD2 (5 bases). CDR3 length equals 12 residues. CDR1 and CDR2 (germline): SQVTM, ANQGSEA. Trimming shortened V by 6 bases and J by 2 bases, and 10 bases separated the two germline ends. The CDR3 nucleotides are TGCAGCGTCTCGACGGGACAAGAGACCCAGTACTTC. It translates to CSVSTGQETQYF.

V usage is TRBV29-1 and J usage is TRBJ2-1, with a weak D call TRBD1 (6 bases). V was trimmed by 7 bases and J by 10 bases, leaving 14 bases between them. Per germline, CDR1 SQVTM and CDR2 ANQGSEA. The CDR3 is 11 amino acids. CDR3: CSGTGLEEQFF. The CDR3 coding sequence is TGCAGCGGAACAGGGCTTGAGGAGCAGTTCTTC.

The chain has TRBV29-1 and TRBJ2-5, with D perhaps given as TRBD1 or TRBD2 (5 bases each). The CDR3 has 14 amino acids. Trimming removed 7 bases at V and 5 bases at J, with 20 bases between. Per germline, CDR1 SQVTM and CDR2 ANQGSEA. CDR3 nucleotide sequence: TGCAGCGCGGGGACCCCGATGGGTTTCGAGACCCAGTACTTC. Its translation: CSAGTPMGFETQYF.

The chain recombines TRBV29-1 with TRBJ1-1; D call uncertain. Germline V lookup: CDR1 SQVTM, CDR2 ANQGSEA. The CDR3 is 15 residues long. The ends were cut back, 3 bases at V and 0 bases at J, with 14 bases in the middle. The CDR3 DNA reads TGCAGCGTTGACGGAACCGGGAAGATGAACACTGAAGCTTTCTTT. Its translation is CSVDGTGKMNTEAFF.